This TCR beta chain was recovered during a study of T cells in localized non-small cell lung cancer. General study findings and limits: Within adjacent lung there appeared a median approximately 58 of the top 100 tumor clones. Uninvolved nearby lung showed the greatest T cell clonality, exceeding that found in tumor. Greater T cell density in blood accompanied longer overall survival.

The table lists this clone with a few counts. Antigen: not known. Germline CDR1 reads LNHDA; CDR2 reads SQIVND (reference sequence). This CDR3 is built from 15 residues. V was cut by 3 bases and J by 3 bases, with 15 bases left in between. Profiling relied on immunoSEQ multiplex PCR, and the TCRdb table lists in-frame clones only, not all of them. The sample consists of fewer than 8,000 clones, 50% of them appearing once. The TCR sequence derives from a female donor aged 60 or older with stage I lung adenocarcinoma. The chain employs TRBV19 and TRBJ2-7, with D uncertain. The sequencing here drew on lymph node tissue, taken before any cancer treatment. The DNA for the CDR3 is TGTGCCAGTAGTATCGGAAAAACAAGAGGCTACGAGCAGTACTTC. Its protein product is CASSIGKTRGYEQYF.